These 21 T cell receptor beta chains share one sample of origin, sequenced in a study of T cell repertoires in cytomegalovirus infection. From the reads, TCRdb called clonotypes with MiXCR, one entry per CDR3 protein. The sample has roughly 230,000 distinct CDR3 sequences, around an eighth seen once. The sample comprised PBMCs. The source is a human donor in good health (CMV status not recorded). Some clones in this sample may be carry-over from other donors' samples.

This clonotype was detected many times. The CDR3 nucleotides read TGTGCCAGCAGCCTCCGGGACACCGACAATGAGCAGTTCTTC. Its protein is CASSLRDTDNEQFF. The J gene is TRBJ2-1, the V gene TRBV5-4, with D possibly being TRBD1 (6 bases). This CDR3 contains 14 residues. Germline V gene sequence: CDR1 SGHNT, CDR2 YYREEE (reference sequence). V lost 4 bases to trimming and J lost 5 bases, with 13 bases between them.

Note on this clonotype: A much larger clone lies one base from this, so it may be a read error. The chain links TRBV5-6 to TRBJ2-4; possible D gene TRBD1, 5 bases. CDR1 is SGHDT and CDR2 is YYEEEE in the germline V gene. The CDR3 extends over 13 amino acids. The CDR3 DNA follows: TGTGCCAGCAGCCTTGACAGAAAAAACAGTCAGTACTTC. Translated, it gives CASSLDRKNSQYF.

This clonotype was detected many times. The V and J genes are TRBV7-2 and TRBJ2-1; 10 positions match TRBD2. The V gene's germline CDR1 is SGHTA and CDR2 FQGNSA. Losses at the gene ends were 1 base for V and 10 bases for J; bases not matched to a gene: 7. The CDR3 loop spans 15 amino acids. The CDR3 DNA reads as TGTGCCAGCAGCTTAGAAGCGGGAGGGCCTGGGGAGCAGTTCTTC. Its translation is CASSLEAGGPGEQFF.

This sequence joins TRBV14 and TRBJ1-1; D is ambiguous. The CDR3 spans 15 residues. Germline-derived CDR1 and CDR2 are SGHDN and FVKESK. V lost 6 bases and J 1 base, leaving 15 bases between the germline ends. CDR3 in DNA: TGTGCCAGCAGTCTTGTGCGGGGATGGAACACTGAAGCTTTCTTT. It specifies CASSLVRGWNTEAFF.

The gene calls are TRBV12-3 or TRBV12-4 and TRBJ2-7; D remains unclear. V was pared by 3 bases and J by 5 bases, with 8 bases between. The CDR3 totals 12 residues. The CDR3 spells CASSFRKNEQYF. The CDR3 DNA is TGTGCCAGCAGTTTCAGGAAGAACGAGCAGTACTTC.

The V call is TRBV29-1, the J call TRBJ2-5, with D tentatively TRBD2 (5 bases). Germline CDR1 SQVTM, CDR2 ANQGSEA. Between the trimmed V and J ends, which lost 0 bases and 5 bases, there was a span of 16 bases. This CDR3 region has 15 residues. CDR3 loop: CSVEDLELWEETQYF. CDR3 sequence (DNA): TGCAGCGTTGAAGATCTAGAGTTGTGGGAGGAGACCCAGTACTTC.

This clonotype was recorded many times. The rearrangement joins TRBV20-1 to TRBJ1-3; no firm D call. V was shortened by 3 bases and J by 0 bases, with 6 bases between the two germline ends. The CDR3 runs to 13 residues. The germline V gene has CDR1 DFQATT and CDR2 SNEGSKA (reference sequence). The CDR3 here is CSARGYSGNTIYF. Here the CDR3 DNA reads TGCAGTGCTAGGGGCTACTCTGGAAACACCATATATTTT.

This clonotype was seen a few times. The chain is built from TRBV15 and TRBJ2-5, with D tentatively TRBD2 (6 bases). This CDR3 has 21 amino acids. The germline V gene has CDR1 LNHNV and CDR2 YYDKDF (reference sequence). The V gene lost 2 bases and the J gene lost 3 bases, with 31 bases spanning the gap. Here the CDR3 reads CATSRLPTPSPDGGAEETQYF. The CDR3 nucleotides are TGTGCCACCAGCAGATTGCCGACCCCTTCCCCCGACGGCGGGGCAGAAGAGACCCAGTACTTC.

This clonotype was seen repeatedly, ten times or more. This sequence joins TRBV10-3 and TRBJ2-5; D gene ambiguous. V gave up 3 bases and J gave up 7 bases, with 6 bases separating them. Germline V gene data show CDR1 as ENHRY and CDR2 as SYGVKD. The CDR3 covers 11 residues. The CDR3: CAISDRGTQYF. Here the CDR3 DNA reads TGTGCCATCAGTGATCGTGGGACCCAGTACTTC.

There are many counts of this clonotype. J is TRBJ2-7 and V is TRBV6-1, with 9 bases aligning to TRBD2. From germline, CDR1 is MNHNS and CDR2 SASEGT. The CDR3 totals 17 residues. V lost 2 bases, J lost 3 bases, and 11 bases stayed unmatched. Here the CDR3 reads CASSEKRASSGIYEQYF. CDR3 DNA: TGTGCCAGCAGTGAAAAAAGGGCTTCTAGCGGGATCTACGAGCAGTACTTC.

Notes on this clonotype: This may be a read error, as it is one base from a much larger clone. The chain is built from TRBV20-1 and TRBJ2-1; TRBD1 or TRBD2 may be the D gene (5 bases each). The CDR3 spans 16 residues. Germline V gives CDR1 DFQATT, CDR2 SNEGSKA (reference sequence). With 0 bases removed from V and 9 bases from J, the gap between germline ends came to 21 bases. The CDR3 region has the DNA TGCAGTGCTAGAGATGCGTCACGGGGACCCTATAGTGAGCAGTTCTTC. Protein sequence: CSARDASRGPYSEQFF.

The rearrangement joins TRBV5-1 to TRBJ2-7, with D tentatively TRBD1 (6 bases). V shed 4 bases and J shed 5 bases, with 13 bases lying between them. This CDR3 has 13 residues. In germline, CDR1 is SGHRS, CDR2 YFSETQ. Here the CDR3 reads CASSKVRGHEQYF. The CDR3 nucleotides read TGCGCCAGCAGCAAAGTCAGGGGCCACGAGCAGTACTTC.

Many counts were recorded for this clonotype. This chain's CDR3 is CASSLPYTRGFRNREANSPLHF. Written as DNA, the CDR3 is TGTGCCAGCAGTTTGCCCTATACCAGGGGGTTCCGTAACCGGGAGGCTAATTCACCCCTCCACTTT. The genes are TRBV28 and TRBJ1-6, with 7 bases fitting TRBD1. V trimming: 3 bases; J trimming: 6 bases; junction bases outside the gene matches: 26. CDR3 length: 22 amino acids. Germline loops: CDR1 MDHEN, CDR2 SYDVKM.

This clonotype showed up many times. V and J are TRBV7-2 and TRBJ1-5; 9 nucleotides line up with TRBD1. This CDR3 contains 15 residues. From germline, CDR1 is SGHTA and CDR2 FQGNSA. The V segment lost 4 bases and the J segment 7 bases; nucleotides outside the gene matches: 8. CDR3 coding DNA: TGTGCCAGCAGCTCCGACAGGGGGAGAGGGCAGCCCCAGCATTTT. It specifies CASSSDRGRGQPQHF.

The V and J genes are TRBV10-3 and TRBJ2-7; D not resolved. This CDR3 comprises 15 residues. The V gene's germline CDR1 is ENHRY and CDR2 SYGVKD. V was shortened by 0 bases and J by 3 bases, with 12 bases between the two germline ends. CDR3 loop: CAISESSPNSYEQYF. Written as DNA, the CDR3 is TGTGCCATCAGTGAGTCTAGTCCGAACAGCTACGAGCAGTACTTC.

This clonotype was seen at least ten times. The V and J genes are TRBV7-2 and TRBJ1-6; TRBD1 might be the D (5 bases). This CDR3 is 14 amino acids long. Trimming removed 1 base from V and 6 bases from J, with 7 bases in between. Germline V gene data show CDR1 as SGHTA and CDR2 as FQGNSA. Here the CDR3 reads CASSLERGNSPLHF. CDR3 DNA sequence: TGTGCCAGCAGCTTAGAGAGGGGTAATTCACCCCTCCACTTT.

This chain connects TRBV19 to TRBJ2-7; D is uncertain. Germline CDR1 LNHDA, CDR2 SQIVND (reference sequence). V was pared by 3 bases and J by 3 bases, with 15 bases between. The CDR3 is 15 amino acids. The CDR3, as DNA: TGTGCCAGTAGTATTTGGAGCGCGCCAAGCTACGAGCAGTACTTC. It specifies CASSIWSAPSYEQYF. The full variable domain, in which reference TRBV19 and TRBJ2-7 provide the parts outside the CDR3, is DGGITQSPKYLFRKEGQNVTLSCEQNLNHDAMYWYRQDPGQGLRLIYYSQIVNDFQKGDIAEGYSVSREKKESFPLTVTSAQKNPTAFYLCASSIWSAPSYEQYFGPGTRLTVT.

This clonotype appeared a few times. V and J are TRBV28 and TRBJ2-1, with a weak D call TRBD1 (5 bases). Trimming removed 8 bases from V and 2 bases from J, with 10 bases in between. Germline loops: CDR1 MDHEN, CDR2 SYDVKM. The CDR3 contains 13 residues. The CDR3 spells CASWQGAYNEQFF. The CDR3, as DNA: TGTGCCAGCTGGCAGGGTGCCTACAATGAGCAGTTCTTC.

This clonotype was recorded many times. The V and J genes are TRBV24-1 and TRBJ2-5, with TRBD2 matching 8 bases. The germline CDR1 and CDR2 sequences are KGHDR and SFDVKD. The V and J ends lost 4 bases and 2 bases, in that order; junction bases with no gene match: 5. CDR3 length equals 15 residues. The CDR3 nucleotides read TGTGCCACCAGTGACCAAACTAGCGGTCAAGAGACCCAGTACTTC. Protein sequence: CATSDQTSGQETQYF.

This clonotype was found many times. This rearrangement joins TRBV4-2 to TRBJ1-5; possible D gene TRBD1, 6 bases. V shed 0 bases and J shed 7 bases, with 10 bases lying between them. The germline V gene has CDR1 LGHNA and CDR2 YNFKEQ. This CDR3 has 14 residues. The CDR3 reads CASSQDGGAQPQHF. For the CDR3, the DNA is TGTGCCAGCAGCCAAGATGGGGGCGCCCAGCCCCAGCATTTT.

This clonotype appeared a few times. The genes are TRBV11-2 and TRBJ2-5, with a tentative D call TRBD2 (5 bases). Per the germline V gene, CDR1 is SGHAT and CDR2 is FQNNGV. The CDR3 totals 14 residues. V dropped 4 bases and J dropped 1 base, with 10 bases sitting between them. The CDR3 protein is CASSSGLSQETQYF. Written as DNA, the CDR3 is TGTGCCAGCAGCTCCGGACTCTCCCAAGAGACCCAGTACTTC.